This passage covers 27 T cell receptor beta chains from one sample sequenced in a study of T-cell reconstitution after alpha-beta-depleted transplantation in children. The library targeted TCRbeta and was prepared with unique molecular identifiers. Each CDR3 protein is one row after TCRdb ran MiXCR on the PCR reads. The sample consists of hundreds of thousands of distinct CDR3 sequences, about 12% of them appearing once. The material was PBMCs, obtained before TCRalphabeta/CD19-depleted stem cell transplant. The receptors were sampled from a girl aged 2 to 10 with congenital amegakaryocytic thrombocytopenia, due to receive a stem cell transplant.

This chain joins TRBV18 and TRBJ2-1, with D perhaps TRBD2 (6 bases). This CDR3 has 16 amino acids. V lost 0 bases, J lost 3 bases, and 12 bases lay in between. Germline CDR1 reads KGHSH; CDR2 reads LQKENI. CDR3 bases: TGTGCCAGCTCACCACCGGGTCCCGGGAGCTACAATGAGCAGTTCTTC. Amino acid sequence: CASSPPGPGSYNEQFF.

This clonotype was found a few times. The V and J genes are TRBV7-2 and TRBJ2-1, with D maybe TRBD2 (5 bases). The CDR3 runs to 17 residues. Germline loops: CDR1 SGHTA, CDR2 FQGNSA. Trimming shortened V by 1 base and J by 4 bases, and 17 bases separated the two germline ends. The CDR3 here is CASSLGAFGRGYNEQFF. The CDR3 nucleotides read TGTGCCAGCAGCTTAGGCGCGTTTGGCCGGGGATACAATGAGCAGTTCTTC.

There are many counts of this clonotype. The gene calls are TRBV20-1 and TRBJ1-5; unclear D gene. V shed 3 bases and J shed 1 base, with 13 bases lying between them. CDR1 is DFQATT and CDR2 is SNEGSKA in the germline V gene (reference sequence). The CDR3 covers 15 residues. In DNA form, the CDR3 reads TGCAGTGCTAGGGGTGCAAGCTCAAGCAATCAGCCCCAGCATTTT. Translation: CSARGASSSNQPQHF.

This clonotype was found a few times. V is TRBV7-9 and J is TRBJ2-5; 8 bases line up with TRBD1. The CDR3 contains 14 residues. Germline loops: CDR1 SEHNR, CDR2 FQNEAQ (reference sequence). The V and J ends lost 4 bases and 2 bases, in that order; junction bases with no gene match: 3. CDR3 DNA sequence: TGTGCCAGCAGCTGGACAGGGCGGCAAGAGACCCAGTACTTC. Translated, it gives CASSWTGRQETQYF.

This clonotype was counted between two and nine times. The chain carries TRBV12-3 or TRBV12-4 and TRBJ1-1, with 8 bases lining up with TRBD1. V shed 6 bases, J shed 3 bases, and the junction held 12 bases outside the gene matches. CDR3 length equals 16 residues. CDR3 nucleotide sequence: TGTGCCAGCAGAGACATCAGGGGACAGGTGTACACTGAAGCTTTCTTT. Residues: CASRDIRGQVYTEAFF.

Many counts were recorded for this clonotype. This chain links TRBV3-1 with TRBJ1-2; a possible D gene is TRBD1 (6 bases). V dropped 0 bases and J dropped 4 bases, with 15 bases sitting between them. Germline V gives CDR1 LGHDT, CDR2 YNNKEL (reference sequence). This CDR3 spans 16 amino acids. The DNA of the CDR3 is TGTGCCAGCAGCCAAGATCGCGGCAGGGGCACCTATGGCTACACCTTC. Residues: CASSQDRGRGTYGYTF. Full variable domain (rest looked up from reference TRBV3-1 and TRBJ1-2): DTAVSQTPKYLVTQMGNDKSIKCEQNLGHDTMYWYKQDSKKFLKIMFSYNNKELIINETVPNRFSPKSPDKAHLNLHINSLELGDSAVYFCASSQDRGRGTYGYTFGSGTRLTVV.

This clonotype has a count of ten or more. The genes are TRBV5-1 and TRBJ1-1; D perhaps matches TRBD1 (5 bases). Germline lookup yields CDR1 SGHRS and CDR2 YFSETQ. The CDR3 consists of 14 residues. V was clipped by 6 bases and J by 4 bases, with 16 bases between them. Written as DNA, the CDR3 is TGCGCCAGCACCCCCCGGCAGGGCGTCACTGAAGCTTTCTTT. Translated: CASTPRQGVTEAFF. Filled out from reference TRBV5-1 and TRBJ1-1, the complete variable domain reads KAGVTQTPRYLIKTRGQQVTLSCSPISGHRSVSWYQQTPGQGLQFLFEYFSETQRNKGNFPGRFSGRQFSNSRSEMNVSTLELGDSALYLCASTPRQGVTEAFFGQGTRLTVV.

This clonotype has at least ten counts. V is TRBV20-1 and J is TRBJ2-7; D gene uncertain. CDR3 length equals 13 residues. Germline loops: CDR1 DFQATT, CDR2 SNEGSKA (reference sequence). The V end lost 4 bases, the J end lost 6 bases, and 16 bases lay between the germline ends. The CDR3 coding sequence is TGCAGTGCTACCGGGCGAAGGTCAGGCGAGCAGTACTTC. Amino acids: CSATGRRSGEQYF.

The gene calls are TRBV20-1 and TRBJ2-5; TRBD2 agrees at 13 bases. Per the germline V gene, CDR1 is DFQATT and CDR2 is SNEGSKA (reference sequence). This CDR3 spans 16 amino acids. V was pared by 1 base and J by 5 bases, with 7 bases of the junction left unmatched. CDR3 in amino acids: CSARGTSGSERETQYF. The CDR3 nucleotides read TGCAGTGCTAGAGGGACTAGCGGGAGTGAGCGGGAGACCCAGTACTTC.

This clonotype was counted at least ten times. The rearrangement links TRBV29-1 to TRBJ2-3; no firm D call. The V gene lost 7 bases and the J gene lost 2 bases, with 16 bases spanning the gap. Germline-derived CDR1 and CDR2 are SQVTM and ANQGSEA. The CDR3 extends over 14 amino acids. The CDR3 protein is CSGLLLGITDTQYF. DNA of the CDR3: TGCAGCGGACTCCTGTTGGGCATCACAGATACGCAGTATTTT.

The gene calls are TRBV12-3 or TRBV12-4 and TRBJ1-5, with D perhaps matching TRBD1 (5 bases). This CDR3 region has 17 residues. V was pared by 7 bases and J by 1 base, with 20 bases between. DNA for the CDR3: TGTGCCAGCACCCAGCGGCCAGGGACCTCAAGCAATCAGCCCCAGCATTTT. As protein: CASTQRPGTSSNQPQHF.

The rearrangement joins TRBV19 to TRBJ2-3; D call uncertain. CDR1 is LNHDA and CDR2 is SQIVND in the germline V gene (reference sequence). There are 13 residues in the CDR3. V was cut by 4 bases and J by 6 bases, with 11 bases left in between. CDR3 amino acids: CASSTLEGDTQYF. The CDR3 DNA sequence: TGTGCCAGTAGTACCCTCGAAGGGGATACGCAGTATTTT.

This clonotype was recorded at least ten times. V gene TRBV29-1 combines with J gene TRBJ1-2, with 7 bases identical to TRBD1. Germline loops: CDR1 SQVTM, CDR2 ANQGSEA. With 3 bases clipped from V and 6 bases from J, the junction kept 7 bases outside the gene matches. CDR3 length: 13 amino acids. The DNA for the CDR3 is TGCAGCGTTGAGGGGGGGCAGGGGGATGGCTACACCTTC. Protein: CSVEGGQGDGYTF.

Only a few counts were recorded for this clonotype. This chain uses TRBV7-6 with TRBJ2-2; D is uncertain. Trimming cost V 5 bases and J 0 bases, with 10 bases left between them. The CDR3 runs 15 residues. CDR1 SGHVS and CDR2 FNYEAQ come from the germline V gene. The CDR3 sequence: CASSRAYPNTGELFF. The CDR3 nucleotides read TGTGCCAGCAGCAGAGCTTACCCGAACACCGGGGAGCTGTTTTTT. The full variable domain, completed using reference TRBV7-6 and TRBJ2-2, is GAGVSQSPRYKVTKRGQDVALRCDPISGHVSLYWYRQALGQGPEFLTYFNYEAQQDKSGLPNDRFSAERPEGSISTLTIQRTEQRDSAMYRCASSRAYPNTGELFFGEGSRLTVL.

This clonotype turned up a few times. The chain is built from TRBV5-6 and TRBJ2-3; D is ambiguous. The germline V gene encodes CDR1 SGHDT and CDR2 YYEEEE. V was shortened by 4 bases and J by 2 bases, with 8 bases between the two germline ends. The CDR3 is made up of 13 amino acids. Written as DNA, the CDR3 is TGTGCCAGCAGCATAACAAACACAGATACGCAGTATTTT. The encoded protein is CASSITNTDTQYF.

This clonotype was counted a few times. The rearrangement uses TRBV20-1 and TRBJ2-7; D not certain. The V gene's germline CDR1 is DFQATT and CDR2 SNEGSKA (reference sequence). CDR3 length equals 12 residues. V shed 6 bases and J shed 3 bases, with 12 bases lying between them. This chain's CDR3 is CSAHSLGYEQYF. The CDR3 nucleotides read TGCAGTGCCCACTCCCTGGGCTACGAGCAGTACTTC.

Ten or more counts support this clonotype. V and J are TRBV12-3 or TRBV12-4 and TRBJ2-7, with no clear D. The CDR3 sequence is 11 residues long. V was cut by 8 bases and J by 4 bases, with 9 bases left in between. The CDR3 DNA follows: TGTGCCAGCGGTAGCCTGTACGAGCAGTACTTC. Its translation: CASGSLYEQYF.

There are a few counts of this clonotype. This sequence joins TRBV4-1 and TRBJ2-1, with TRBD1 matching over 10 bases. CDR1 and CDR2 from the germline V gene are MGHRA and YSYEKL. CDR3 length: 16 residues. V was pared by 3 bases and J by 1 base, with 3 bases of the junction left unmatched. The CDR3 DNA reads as TGCGCCAGCAGCCAGAGGACAGGGGGTTCCTACAATGAGCAGTTCTTC. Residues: CASSQRTGGSYNEQFF.

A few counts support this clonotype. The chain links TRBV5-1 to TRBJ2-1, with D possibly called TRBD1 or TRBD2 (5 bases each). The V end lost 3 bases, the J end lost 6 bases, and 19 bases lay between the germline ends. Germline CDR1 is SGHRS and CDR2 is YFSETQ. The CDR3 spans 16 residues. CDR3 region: CASSSPGPTSGNEQFF. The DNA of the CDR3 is TGCGCCAGCAGCTCGCCGGGACCAACCTCCGGCAATGAGCAGTTCTTC.

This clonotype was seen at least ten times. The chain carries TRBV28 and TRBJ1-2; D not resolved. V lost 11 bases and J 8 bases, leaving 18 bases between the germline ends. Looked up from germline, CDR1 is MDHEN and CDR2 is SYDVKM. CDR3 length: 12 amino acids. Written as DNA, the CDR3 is TGTGCCTGCCGGACCTGGAGGGAGGGCTACACCTTC. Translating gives CACRTWREGYTF.

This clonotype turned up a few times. The CDR3 sequence: CASSLTGQGGQYF. The CDR3 nucleotides read TGTGCCAGCAGCTTAACTGGACAGGGAGGACAGTACTTC. V is TRBV7-8 and J is TRBJ2-7, with 8 bases identical to TRBD1. J lost 10 bases, V lost 2 bases, and 7 bases had no gene match. The germline V gene has CDR1 SGHVS and CDR2 FQNEAQ. The CDR3 contains 13 residues.

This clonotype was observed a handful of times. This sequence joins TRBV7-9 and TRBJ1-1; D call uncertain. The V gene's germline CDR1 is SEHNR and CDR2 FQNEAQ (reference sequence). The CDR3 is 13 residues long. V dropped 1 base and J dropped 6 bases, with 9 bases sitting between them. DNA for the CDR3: TGTGCCAGCAGCTTAGAACTAATCTCTGAAGCTTTCTTT. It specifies CASSLELISEAFF.

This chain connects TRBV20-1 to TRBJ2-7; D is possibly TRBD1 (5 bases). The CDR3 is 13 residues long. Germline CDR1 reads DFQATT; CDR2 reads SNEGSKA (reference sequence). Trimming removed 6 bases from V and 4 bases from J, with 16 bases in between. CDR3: CSALPGASYEQYF. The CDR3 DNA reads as TGCAGTGCCCTGCCTGGGGCCTCTTACGAGCAGTACTTC.

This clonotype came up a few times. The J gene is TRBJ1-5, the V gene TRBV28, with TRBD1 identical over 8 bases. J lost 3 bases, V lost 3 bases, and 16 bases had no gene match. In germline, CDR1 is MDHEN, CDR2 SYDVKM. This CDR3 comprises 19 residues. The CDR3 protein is CASSFPGTGSKNFNQPQHF. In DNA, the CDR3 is TGTGCCAGCAGTTTCCCCGGGACAGGCTCTAAAAATTTCAATCAGCCCCAGCATTTT. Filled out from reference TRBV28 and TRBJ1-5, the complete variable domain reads DVKVTQSSRYLVKRTGEKVFLECVQDMDHENMFWYRQDPGLGLRLIYFSYDVKMKEKGDIPEGYSVSREKKERFSLILESASTNQTSMYLCASSFPGTGSKNFNQPQHFGDGTRLSIL.

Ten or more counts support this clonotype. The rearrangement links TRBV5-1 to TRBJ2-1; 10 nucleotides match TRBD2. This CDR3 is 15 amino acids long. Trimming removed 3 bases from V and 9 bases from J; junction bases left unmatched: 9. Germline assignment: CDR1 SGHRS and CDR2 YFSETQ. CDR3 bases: TGCGCCAGCAGCTCTCAAGCGGGAGGGCAGAGTGAGCAGTTCTTC. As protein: CASSSQAGGQSEQFF.

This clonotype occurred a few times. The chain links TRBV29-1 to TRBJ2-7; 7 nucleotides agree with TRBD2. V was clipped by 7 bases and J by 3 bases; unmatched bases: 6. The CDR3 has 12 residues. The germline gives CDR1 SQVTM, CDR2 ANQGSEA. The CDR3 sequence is CSAGEGRYEQYF. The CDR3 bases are TGCAGCGCTGGGGAGGGGCGCTACGAGCAGTACTTC.

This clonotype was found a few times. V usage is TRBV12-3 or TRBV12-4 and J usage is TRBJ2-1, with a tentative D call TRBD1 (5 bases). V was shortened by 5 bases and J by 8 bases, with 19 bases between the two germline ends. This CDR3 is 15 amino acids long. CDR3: CASSRQLPPSDEQFF. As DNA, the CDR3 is TGTGCCAGCAGTCGACAGCTTCCTCCGAGTGATGAGCAGTTCTTC.